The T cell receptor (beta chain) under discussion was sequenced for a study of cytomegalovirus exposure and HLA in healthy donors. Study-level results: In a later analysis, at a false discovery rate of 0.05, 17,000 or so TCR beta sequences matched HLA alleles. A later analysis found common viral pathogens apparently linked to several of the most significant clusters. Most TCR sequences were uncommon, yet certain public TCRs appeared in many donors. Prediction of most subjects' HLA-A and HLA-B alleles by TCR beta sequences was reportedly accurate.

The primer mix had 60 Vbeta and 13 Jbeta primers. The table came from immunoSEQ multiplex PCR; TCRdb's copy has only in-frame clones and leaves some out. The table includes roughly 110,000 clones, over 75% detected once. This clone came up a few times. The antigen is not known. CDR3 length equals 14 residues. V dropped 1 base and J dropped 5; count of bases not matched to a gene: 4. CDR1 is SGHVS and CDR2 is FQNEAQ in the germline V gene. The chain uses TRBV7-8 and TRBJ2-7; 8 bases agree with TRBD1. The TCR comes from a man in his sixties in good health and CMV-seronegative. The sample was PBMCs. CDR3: CASSLGRGPDEQYV. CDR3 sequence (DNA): TGTGCCAGCAGCTTAGGCAGGGGGCCGGACGAGCAGTACGTC.